A single sample is the source of the 5 T cell receptor beta chains below, sequenced in a study of T cells in Graves' hyperthyroidism and ophthalmopathy. TCR beta CDR3 sequences were amplified from RNA transcripts. HTBI primers drove first-round RT-PCR of the TCR CDR3. Each CDR3 protein gets one entry after TCRdb re-called the multiplex PCR reads with MiXCR. The sample shows some 490,000 distinct CDR3 sequences, around a fifth of them seen only once. Sequenced input: blood. Receptor source: a woman in her sixties or seventies with Graves' ophthalmopathy.

The chain couples TRBV5-1 to TRBJ2-2, with 8 positions matching TRBD1. J gave up 5 bases and V 0 bases, and 3 bases lay outside the gene matches. CDR3 length: 15 amino acids. Germline V gives CDR1 SGHRS, CDR2 YFSETQ. CDR3: CASSLEWTGTGELFF. CDR3 DNA sequence: TGCGCCAGCAGCTTGGAGTGGACAGGGACCGGGGAGCTGTTTTTT.

This clonotype came up many times. The J gene is TRBJ2-7, the V gene TRBV10-3; 8 bases are a match to TRBD2. This CDR3 contains 13 residues. The ends lost 6 bases at V and 2 bases at J; junction bases unmatched: 3. Germline assignment: CDR1 ENHRY and CDR2 SYGVKD. This CDR3 reads CAIRVGLAYEQYF. The CDR3 DNA reads as TGTGCCATCAGGGTGGGACTAGCCTACGAGCAGTACTTC.

V usage is TRBV18 and J usage is TRBJ1-4, with 7 bases fitting TRBD1. Germline assignment: CDR1 KGHSH and CDR2 LQKENI. This CDR3 has 14 residues. The V gene end was trimmed by 6 bases and the J gene end by 7 bases; junction bases not matched to a gene: 8. This CDR3 is CASSRQGLGEKLFF. CDR3 nucleotide sequence: TGTGCCAGCTCGAGACAGGGTCTCGGTGAAAAACTGTTTTTT.

This clonotype was recorded a few times. The chain links TRBV7-8 to TRBJ1-4; 7 bases fit TRBD1. The junction had 13 bases not matched to a gene; V was cut back by 5 bases and J by 10 bases. CDR1 is SGHVS, CDR2 FQNEAQ, per germline. The CDR3 consists of 15 residues. The CDR3 region has the DNA TGTGCCAGCAGCCTCGCACAGGGGACTGAGGGAAAACTGTTTTTT. It yields the protein CASSLAQGTEGKLFF.

This clonotype showed up just once. At one of its ends the junction is not consistent with the germline gene, which may arise from a read error. The chain has TRBV29-1 and TRBJ1-4, with 7 bases identical to TRBD1. This CDR3 region has 13 residues. The V gene's germline CDR1 is SQVTM and CDR2 ANQGSEA. CDR3 sequence reads: CSIEEGAGEKLFF. The CDR3 DNA reads as TGCAGCATTGAAGAGGGGGCCGGAGAAAAACTGTTTTTT.